The subject of this entry is one T cell receptor (beta chain). This entry is derived from a study of blood T cell repertoires in COVID-19. Whole-study context: PBMCs, B-cell-depleted T cells, or T cells provided the cDNA or gDNA that made up the material.

In the source study's methods: Using reference gene primer amplification, nucleated cell counts were estimated. Only in-frame clones appear in the TCRdb table, and some are missing; sequencing was by immunoSEQ multiplex PCR. D and trimming come from the DNA, and the V and J calls and clone size come from that table. The sample has around 230,000 clones, roughly 85% seen once; the top ten hold over 3%. The study recruited people aged roughly 18 to 95 years across roughly 23 US areas. Material for sequencing was PBMCs or T cells enriched from blood (not recorded which). The TCR comes from a woman aged 40-49 years with acute COVID-19.

This CDR3 is CASSKPIGGNMNTEAFF. CDR3 sequence (DNA): TGTGCCAGCAGCAAACCAATAGGGGGAAACATGAACACTGAAGCTTTCTTT. The chain uses TRBV7-2 and TRBJ1-1, with TRBD1 as a possible D gene (6 bases). The CDR3 is 17 amino acids. Trimming took 5 bases from V and 0 from J, leaving 19 bases between them. Germline CDR1 reads SGHTA; CDR2 reads FQGNSA.